Sequencing of this T cell receptor (beta chain) was carried out in a study of lung T cells in sarcoidosis with Löfgren's syndrome. Across the study: Löfgren's syndrome patients were the main repertoire analysis focus.

Points on this clonotype: Its cognate antigen is unknown. A junction end diverges from the germline sequence, so it may reflect a read error.

TCRdb passed the reads through MiXCR, listing each CDR3 protein once. The sample carries thousands of distinct CDR3 sequences, approximately 20% recorded once. General study points: TRAV12-1 preferentially paired with TRBV2, with homologous CDR3s. The most expanded V genes in Löfgren's patients were reportedly TRAV12-1 and TRBV2.

Germline V gene sequence: CDR1 SGHRS, CDR2 YFSETQ. This CDR3 comprises 15 residues. This TCR derives from a human donor with sarcoidosis (Löfgren's syndrome or another form), or a control subject (not recorded which). The rearrangement joins TRBV5-1 to TRBJ2-1; the D gene could be TRBD1 or TRBD2 (5 bases each). Sequenced material: CD4+ T cells from bronchoalveolar lavage. CDR3 region: CASSFGDRSYNEQFF. The CDR3 DNA is TGCGCCAGCAGCTTTGGGGACCGCTCCTATAATGAGCAGTTCTTC.